Below, 27 T cell receptor beta chains from the same sample are listed, as sequenced in a study of T cells in Graves' hyperthyroidism and ophthalmopathy. Template material for amplifying TCR beta CDR3 regions consisted of RNA transcripts. A set of HTBI primers served as the primers for a first-round RT-PCR of the TCR CDR3. TCRdb recomputed calls from the multiplex PCR reads with MiXCR, one row per CDR3 protein. The table lists more than 300,000 distinct CDR3 sequences, about 15% of them singletons. Sequenced material: blood. The source is a woman in her twenties or thirties with Graves' hyperthyroidism.

The chain uses TRBV29-1 and TRBJ2-5, with a possible D match to TRBD2 (6 bases). The V and J ends lost 8 bases and 9 bases respectively, with 19 bases between them. Germline V gene lookup returns CDR1 SQVTM and CDR2 ANQGSEA. The CDR3 extends over 12 amino acids. Here the CDR3 reads CSLRRGPGAQYF. CDR3 coding DNA: TGCAGCTTAAGGCGGGGACCTGGGGCCCAGTACTTC.

The rearrangement uses TRBV20-1 and TRBJ2-1; a possible D gene is TRBD2 (6 bases). Trimming stripped 3 bases from V and 15 bases from J, with 18 bases between. The CDR3 sequence is 12 residues long. CDR1 and CDR2 from the germline V gene are DFQATT and SNEGSKA (reference sequence). CDR3 in amino acids: CSASFLAEEGFF. DNA of the CDR3: TGCAGTGCTAGCTTTTTAGCGGAGGAGGGGTTCTTC.

This clonotype has more than one count but fewer than ten. This rearrangement joins TRBV25-1 to TRBJ2-3, with D possibly being TRBD2 (5 bases). The germline V gene encodes CDR1 MGHDK and CDR2 SYGVNS. The V end lost 4 bases, the J end lost 2 bases, and 10 bases lay between the germline ends. The CDR3 consists of 14 residues. In DNA, the CDR3 is TGTGCCAGCAGTGGAGGGAGAATCACAGATACGCAGTATTTT. Its translation is CASSGGRITDTQYF.

This chain joins TRBV20-1 and TRBJ1-5; D may be TRBD1 (6 bases). V was cut by 5 bases and J by 3 bases, with 11 bases left in between. The CDR3 runs 13 residues. Germline V CDR1 and CDR2: DFQATT, SNEGSKA (reference sequence). As DNA, the CDR3 is TGCAGTGCTGCAACAGGGCCCAATCAGCCCCAGCATTTT. Translated: CSAATGPNQPQHF.

The V and J genes are TRBV27 and TRBJ1-2; possible D gene TRBD1, 6 bases. The CDR3 totals 13 residues. V was trimmed by 9 bases and J by 4 bases, leaving 15 bases between them. Germline V gene sequence: CDR1 MNHEY, CDR2 SMNVEV (reference sequence). CDR3 loop: CARFRGGGYGYTF. CDR3 sequence (DNA): TGTGCCAGATTTAGGGGGGGGGGCTATGGCTACACCTTC.

The chain recombines TRBV19 with TRBJ2-1, with D possibly called TRBD1 or TRBD2 (5 bases each). The germline V gene encodes CDR1 LNHDA and CDR2 SQIVND (reference sequence). This CDR3 contains 16 residues. The V end lost 4 bases, the J end lost 2 bases, and 15 bases lay between the germline ends. The CDR3 region is CASSRLGVGTYNEQFF. The CDR3 nucleotides read TGTGCCAGTAGTAGGCTGGGGGTAGGGACCTACAATGAGCAGTTCTTC.

This clonotype was counted many times. The CDR3 region is CASSYILRRAEGYGYTF. As DNA, the CDR3 is TGTGCCAGCAGTTACATTTTGCGTCGGGCCGAGGGCTATGGCTACACCTTC. The chain links TRBV6-6 to TRBJ1-2; D is undetermined. There are 17 residues in the CDR3. V lost 2 bases to trimming and J lost 4 bases, with 20 bases between them. The germline V gene has CDR1 MNHNY and CDR2 SVGAGI (reference sequence).

This clonotype has ten or more counts. The V and J genes are TRBV28 and TRBJ1-2; 7 bases are a match to TRBD1. Per the germline V gene, CDR1 is MDHEN and CDR2 is SYDVKM. The CDR3 loop spans 12 amino acids. J was trimmed by 6 bases and V by 7 bases; bases with no gene match: 5. CDR3 loop: CASTTGIDGYTF. The CDR3 DNA reads TGTGCCAGCACGACAGGGATTGATGGCTACACCTTC.

In this sample, this clonotype turned up many times. The chain links TRBV20-1 to TRBJ2-1, with D perhaps given as TRBD1 or TRBD2 (6 bases each). The CDR3 runs 16 residues. CDR1 and CDR2 from the germline V gene are DFQATT and SNEGSKA (reference sequence). Trimming removed 0 bases from V and 0 bases from J, with 12 bases in between. CDR3 coding DNA: TGCAGTGCTAGAGAAGGGGGGAGGAGCTCCTACAATGAGCAGTTCTTC. Residues: CSAREGGRSSYNEQFF.

V usage is TRBV6-5 and J usage is TRBJ1-3; D is unresolved. V gave up 0 bases and J gave up 0 bases, with 12 bases separating them. Germline V gene data show CDR1 as MNHEY and CDR2 as SVGAGI. The CDR3 loop spans 17 amino acids. The CDR3 region has the DNA TGTGCCAGCAGTTACTCGCCCCGGCTCCTCTCTGGAAACACCATATATTTT. The encoded protein is CASSYSPRLLSGNTIYF.

The V and J genes are TRBV5-6 and TRBJ2-7; D tentatively reads TRBD1 or TRBD2 (5 bases each). The length of the CDR3 is 14 residues. V lost 0 bases and J lost 4, with 11 bases in between. Germline lookup yields CDR1 SGHDT and CDR2 YYEEEE. Here the CDR3 reads CASSLGHGAYEQYF. Here the CDR3 DNA reads TGTGCCAGCAGCTTGGGACACGGGGCTTACGAGCAGTACTTC.

This clonotype occurred many times. The genes are TRBV12-3 or TRBV12-4 and TRBJ2-2; D assignment may be TRBD1 or TRBD2 (5 bases each). V lost 1 base and J lost 1, with 10 bases in between. The length of the CDR3 is 16 residues. CDR3 in amino acids: CASSLGDGLNTGELFF. In DNA, the CDR3 is TGTGCCAGCAGTTTAGGGGACGGACTGAACACCGGGGAGCTGTTTTTT.

The chain has TRBV2 and TRBJ2-4, with 8 bases lining up with TRBD1. Germline V gene sequence: CDR1 SNHLY, CDR2 FYNNEI. This CDR3 has 15 amino acids. The trim removed 6 bases at V and 3 bases at J, leaving 7 bases unmatched. The DNA for the CDR3 is TGTGCCAGCAGGCTTCGCACAGGGGGCAAAAACATTCAGTACTTC. Translation: CASRLRTGGKNIQYF.

This clonotype has a count of ten or more. V and J are TRBV2 and TRBJ2-1, with D possibly being TRBD2 (5 bases). CDR1 is SNHLY, CDR2 FYNNEI, per germline. The V end was cut by 6 bases, the J end by 6 bases, with 15 bases between. The CDR3 consists of 14 residues. The CDR3 nucleotides read TGTGCCAGCAGGCCCGGACTGGGCCGCAATGAGCAGTTCTTC. Translating it yields CASRPGLGRNEQFF.

The table lists this clonotype with many counts. This chain links TRBV28 with TRBJ1-5, with D possibly TRBD1 on 5 matching bases. This CDR3 spans 19 amino acids. Germline V lookup: CDR1 MDHEN, CDR2 SYDVKM. Trimming removed 2 bases from V and 2 bases from J, with 22 bases in between. The CDR3 region has the DNA TGTGCCAGCAGTTTACGCAAGAGCCTTTCAGGGCAAGGCAATCAGCCCCAGCATTTT. Its translation is CASSLRKSLSGQGNQPQHF.

On this clonotype itself: This may be a read error, as it is one base from a much larger clone. The V gene is TRBV12-3 or TRBV12-4, the J gene TRBJ1-2; no definite D call. V lost 5 bases to trimming and J lost 6 bases, with 19 bases between them. This CDR3 spans 15 amino acids. CDR3 bases: TGTGCCAGCAGTCAACAAGACCTAGTTCGCGATGGCTACACCTTC. Translated, it gives CASSQQDLVRDGYTF.

On this clonotype: Sequence at one end of the junction differs from germline and may be a read error. The chain recombines TRBV11-2 with TRBJ2-7, with D possibly being TRBD2 (5 bases). There are 15 residues in the CDR3. Germline CDR1 is SGHAT and CDR2 is FQNNGV. CDR3: CASSLARTPTYEQCF. The CDR3 DNA reads as TGTGCCAGCAGTCTAGCCAGGACTCCTACCTACGAGCAGTGCTTC.

This clonotype has only a few counts. V gene TRBV11-2 combines with J gene TRBJ2-7; no clear D. The germline gives CDR1 SGHAT, CDR2 FQNNGV. The CDR3 has 13 amino acids. Trimming stripped 8 bases from V and 0 bases from J, with 11 bases between. DNA for the CDR3: TGTGCCAGCCGGAACTTAAGCTCCTACGAGCAGTACTTC. Amino acids: CASRNLSSYEQYF. Based on the CDR3 plus reference TRBV11-2 and TRBJ2-7, the full variable domain is EAGVAQSPRYKIIEKRQSVAFWCNPISGHATLYWYQQILGQGPKLLIQFQNNGVVDDSQLPKDRFSAERLKGVDSTLKIQPAKLEDSAVYLCASRNLSSYEQYFGPGTRLTVT.

This rearrangement joins TRBV12-3 or TRBV12-4 to TRBJ2-7; D is uncertain. CDR3 length equals 16 residues. Between the trimmed V and J ends, which lost 2 bases and 5 bases, there was a span of 19 bases. CDR3: CASSLRGGAPFNEQYF. CDR3 bases: TGTGCCAGCAGTTTACGTGGTGGTGCACCCTTCAACGAGCAGTACTTC.

This clonotype was detected many times. The rearrangement joins TRBV11-2 to TRBJ2-5; 7 bases match TRBD2. The CDR3 runs 15 residues. V trimming: 3 bases; J trimming: 2 bases; junction bases outside the gene matches: 6. CDR1 SGHAT and CDR2 FQNNGV come from the germline V gene. CDR3 region: CASSLGGTRQETQYF. CDR3 sequence (DNA): TGTGCCAGCAGCTTGGGAGGGACTCGGCAAGAGACCCAGTACTTC. The variable domain in full, with the rest retrieved from reference TRBV11-2 and TRBJ2-5, is EAGVAQSPRYKIIEKRQSVAFWCNPISGHATLYWYQQILGQGPKLLIQFQNNGVVDDSQLPKDRFSAERLKGVDSTLKIQPAKLEDSAVYLCASSLGGTRQETQYFGPGTRLLVL.

V and J are TRBV20-1 and TRBJ2-6, with no clear D. Trimming removed 0 bases from V and 4 bases from J, with 7 bases in between. The CDR3 extends over 14 amino acids. The germline V gene has CDR1 DFQATT and CDR2 SNEGSKA (reference sequence). The chain's CDR3 is CSARDRQGANVLTF. Written as DNA, the CDR3 is TGCAGTGCTAGAGACCGGCAGGGGGCCAACGTCCTGACTTTC.

The rearrangement joins TRBV20-1 to TRBJ2-5, with unresolved D. V lost 2 bases to trimming and J lost 4 bases, with 11 bases between them. The CDR3 is made up of 13 amino acids. Per the germline V gene, CDR1 is DFQATT and CDR2 is SNEGSKA (reference sequence). CDR3 loop: CSARFRGRETQYF. DNA for the CDR3: TGCAGTGCTAGATTTAGAGGTAGAGAGACCCAGTACTTC.

This clonotype has just a few counts. The chain links TRBV7-8 to TRBJ2-2; a possible D gene is TRBD2 (5 bases). Germline values: CDR1 SGHVS, CDR2 FQNEAQ. V lost 0 bases and J 5 bases, leaving 10 bases between the germline ends. The CDR3 sequence is 15 residues long. CDR3 DNA sequence: TGTGCCAGCAGCTTAGCGGTAGCGACTACCGGGGAGCTGTTTTTT. It codes for CASSLAVATTGELFF. The full variable domain, rest sourced from reference TRBV7-8 and TRBJ2-2, is GAGVSQSPRYKVAKRGQDVALRCDPISGHVSLFWYQQALGQGPEFLTYFQNEAQLDKSGLPSDRFFAERPEGSVSTLKIQRTQQEDSAVYLCASSLAVATTGELFFGEGSRLTVL.

This clonotype was seen a handful of times. J is TRBJ2-7 and V is TRBV20-1; D is unresolved. CDR1 and CDR2 from the germline V gene are DFQATT and SNEGSKA (reference sequence). Trimming shortened V by 0 bases and J by 2 bases, and 11 bases separated the two germline ends. CDR3 length: 14 amino acids. The CDR3 nucleotides read TGCAGTGCTAGAGATTATGCGTCAACCTACGAGCAGTACTTC. Amino acids: CSARDYASTYEQYF.

This clonotype appeared a few times. This chain uses TRBV5-1 with TRBJ2-5; maybe TRBD2 (6 bases). Trimming cost V 2 bases and J 5 bases, with 16 bases left between them. Germline CDR1 and CDR2: SGHRS and YFSETQ. This CDR3 is built from 15 residues. CDR3 nucleotide sequence: TGCGCCAGCAGCTTAGAAAGCGGGTCGTGGGAGACCCAGTACTTC. Protein sequence: CASSLESGSWETQYF.

This clonotype has a count of ten or more. The chain is built from TRBV20-1 and TRBJ1-2, with 8 bases matching TRBD1. This CDR3 comprises 12 residues. V was clipped by 4 bases and J by 4 bases; unmatched bases: 2. Germline V gene data show CDR1 as DFQATT and CDR2 as SNEGSKA (reference sequence). The chain's CDR3 is CSAIDRGYGYTF. CDR3 DNA: TGCAGTGCTATTGACAGGGGCTATGGCTACACCTTC.

This clonotype was seen at least ten times. The chain carries TRBV28 and TRBJ1-1, with D maybe TRBD1 (5 bases). The CDR3 contains 12 residues. Trimming left V 4 bases short and J 8 bases short, with 11 bases between. Germline values: CDR1 MDHEN, CDR2 SYDVKM. CDR3 DNA: TGTGCCAGCAGTTCGGGGCCGTCCGAAGCTTTCTTT. Encoded protein: CASSSGPSEAFF.